This TCR beta chain originates from a study of shared clonotypes between healthy human individuals. As for the study in general: Plates per donor: three CD4 naive, three CD4 memory, two CD8 naive, one CD8 memory.

Findings of the study overall: Across subsets, estimated richness was generally greater for naive than for memory populations.

There were only Caucasian adults among the donors, and all lived in Nashville, Tennessee. Per the original methods: ImmunoSEQ gave junction-only sequences without quality scores, so filtering differed. Clones were sequenced by immunoSEQ multiplex PCR, and TCRdb holds only the in-frame ones, with some missing. The V and J calls and clone size were taken over from that table, and D and trimming were inferred from the DNA. Here the sample spans approximately 2,000,000 clones, around 92% being singletons. The germline CDR1 and CDR2 sequences are SNHLY and FYNNEI. V trimming: 8 bases; J trimming: 3 bases; junction bases outside the gene matches: 8. This CDR3 contains 14 residues. As for this clone: Antigen unknown.

This chain connects TRBV2 to TRBJ2-7, with TRBD1 matching 9 bases. The sequenced material came from naive CD4+ T cells from PBMCs. This sample's subset: CD45RA+ positively selected. This receptor was identified in a man between 18 and 29 years old in good health. Some clones in this sample may be carry-over from other donors' samples. The CDR3 sequence is CASQTGGTYYEQYF. The CDR3 DNA is TGTGCCAGCCAGACAGGGGGGACTTACTACGAGCAGTACTTC.